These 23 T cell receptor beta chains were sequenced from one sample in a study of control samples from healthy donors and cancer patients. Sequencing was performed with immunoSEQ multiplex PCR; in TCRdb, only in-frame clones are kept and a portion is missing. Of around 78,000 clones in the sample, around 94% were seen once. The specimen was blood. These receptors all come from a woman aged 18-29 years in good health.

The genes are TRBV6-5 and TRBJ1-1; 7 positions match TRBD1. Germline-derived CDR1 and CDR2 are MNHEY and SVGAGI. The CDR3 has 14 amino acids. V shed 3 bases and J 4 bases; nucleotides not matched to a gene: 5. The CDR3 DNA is TGTGCCAGCAGTTATTCGGGACAGCGCACTGAAGCTTTCTTT. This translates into CASSYSGQRTEAFF.

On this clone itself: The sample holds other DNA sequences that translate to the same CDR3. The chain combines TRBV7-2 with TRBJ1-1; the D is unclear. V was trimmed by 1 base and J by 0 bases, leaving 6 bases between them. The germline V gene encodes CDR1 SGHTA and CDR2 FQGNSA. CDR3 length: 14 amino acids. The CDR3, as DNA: TGTGCCAGCAGCTTAGGGACTCTGAACACTGAAGCTTTCTTT. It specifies CASSLGTLNTEAFF.

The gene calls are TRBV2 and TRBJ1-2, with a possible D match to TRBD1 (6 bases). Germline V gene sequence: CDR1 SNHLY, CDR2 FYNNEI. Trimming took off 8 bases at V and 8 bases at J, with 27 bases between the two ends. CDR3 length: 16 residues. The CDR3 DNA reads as TGTGCCAGCGAAGGGGGTCAGGGAGGAAAAGATAGGGGCTACACCTTC. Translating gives CASEGGQGGKDRGYTF.

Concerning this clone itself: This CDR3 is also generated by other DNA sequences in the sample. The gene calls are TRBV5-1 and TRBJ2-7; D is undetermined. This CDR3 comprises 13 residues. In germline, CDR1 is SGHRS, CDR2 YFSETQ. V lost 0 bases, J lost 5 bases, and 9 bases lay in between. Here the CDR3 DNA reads TGCGCCAGCAGCTTGGCCCTCTTGGACGAGCAGTACTTC. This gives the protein CASSLALLDEQYF.

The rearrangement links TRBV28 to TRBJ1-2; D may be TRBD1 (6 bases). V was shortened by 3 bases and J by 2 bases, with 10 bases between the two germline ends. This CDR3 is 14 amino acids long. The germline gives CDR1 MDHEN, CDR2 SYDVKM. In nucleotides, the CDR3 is TGTGCCAGCAGTTTGGAGGGGGAGAACTATGGCTACACCTTC. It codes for CASSLEGENYGYTF.

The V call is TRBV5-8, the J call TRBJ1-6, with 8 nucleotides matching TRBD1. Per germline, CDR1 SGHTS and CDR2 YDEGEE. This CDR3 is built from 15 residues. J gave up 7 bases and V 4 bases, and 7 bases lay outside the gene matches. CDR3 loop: CASSQTGEWNSPLHF. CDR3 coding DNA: TGTGCCAGCAGCCAGACAGGGGAGTGGAATTCACCCCTCCACTTT.

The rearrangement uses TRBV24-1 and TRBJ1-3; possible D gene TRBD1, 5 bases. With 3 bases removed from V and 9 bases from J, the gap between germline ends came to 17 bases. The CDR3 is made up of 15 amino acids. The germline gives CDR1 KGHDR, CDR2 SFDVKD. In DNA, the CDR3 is TGTGCCACCAGTGATACCGACAGCGGCGAGGGCACCATATATTTT. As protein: CATSDTDSGEGTIYF.

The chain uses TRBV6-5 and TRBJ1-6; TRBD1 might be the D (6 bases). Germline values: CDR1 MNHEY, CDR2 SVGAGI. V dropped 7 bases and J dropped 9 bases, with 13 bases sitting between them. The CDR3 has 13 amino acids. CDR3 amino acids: CASKRGGASPLHF. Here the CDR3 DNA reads TGTGCCAGCAAAAGGGGGGGTGCTTCACCCCTCCACTTT.

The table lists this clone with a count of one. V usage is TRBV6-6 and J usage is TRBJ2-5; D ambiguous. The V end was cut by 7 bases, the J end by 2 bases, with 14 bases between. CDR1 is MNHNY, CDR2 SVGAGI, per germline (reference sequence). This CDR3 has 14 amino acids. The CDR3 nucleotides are TGTGCCAGCACCCCATCGCGCAGTCAAGAGACCCAGTACTTC. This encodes CASTPSRSQETQYF.

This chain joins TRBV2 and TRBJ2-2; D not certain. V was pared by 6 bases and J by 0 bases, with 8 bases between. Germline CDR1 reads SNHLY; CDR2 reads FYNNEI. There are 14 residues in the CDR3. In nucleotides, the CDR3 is TGTGCCAGCAGGACCCGAACGAACACCGGGGAGCTGTTTTTT. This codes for CASRTRTNTGELFF. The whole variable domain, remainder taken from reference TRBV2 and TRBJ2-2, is EPEVTQTPSHQVTQMGQEVILRCVPISNHLYFYWYRQILGQKVEFLVSFYNNEISEKSEIFDDQFSVERPDGSNFTLKIRSTKLEDSAMYFCASRTRTNTGELFFGEGSRLTVL.

CDR3 sequence (DNA): TGTGCCAGCAGCTTAGCGGGGGGCGGGCCCAGCTCTGGAAACACCATATATTTT. Protein sequence: CASSLAGGGPSSGNTIYF. V and J are TRBV7-8 and TRBJ1-3; TRBD1 is a possible D gene (6 bases). Germline-derived CDR1 and CDR2 are SGHVS and FQNEAQ. Trimming took off 0 bases at V and 0 bases at J, with 15 bases between the two ends. The CDR3 extends over 18 amino acids.

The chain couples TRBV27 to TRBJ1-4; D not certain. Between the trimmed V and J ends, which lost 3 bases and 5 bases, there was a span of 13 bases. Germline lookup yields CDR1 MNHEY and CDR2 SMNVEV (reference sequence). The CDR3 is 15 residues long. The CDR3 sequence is CASSLWFGRNEKLFF. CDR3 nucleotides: TGTGCCAGCAGTTTGTGGTTTGGTCGCAATGAAAAACTGTTTTTT.

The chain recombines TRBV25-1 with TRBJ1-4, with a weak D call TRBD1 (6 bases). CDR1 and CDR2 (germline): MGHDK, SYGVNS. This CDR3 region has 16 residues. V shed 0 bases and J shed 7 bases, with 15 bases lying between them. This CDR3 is CASSEYWTEGSEKLFF. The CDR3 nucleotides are TGTGCCAGCAGTGAATATTGGACAGAAGGTTCTGAAAAACTGTTTTTT.

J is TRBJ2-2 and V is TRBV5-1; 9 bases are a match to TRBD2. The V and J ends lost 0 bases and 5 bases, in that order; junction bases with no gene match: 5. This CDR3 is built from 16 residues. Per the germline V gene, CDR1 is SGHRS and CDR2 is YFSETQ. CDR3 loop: CASSLAGTSYTGELFF. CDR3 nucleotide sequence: TGCGCCAGCAGCTTGGCCGGGACTAGCTATACCGGGGAGCTGTTTTTT.

The CDR3 here is CASSIRQGAYEQYF. In nucleotides, the CDR3 is TGTGCCAGTAGTATAAGGCAGGGGGCCTACGAGCAGTACTTC. The chain links TRBV19 to TRBJ2-7, with 7 bases lining up with TRBD1. Trimming took 2 bases from V and 2 from J; bases not matched to a gene: 3. The CDR3 has 14 amino acids. Germline loops: CDR1 LNHDA, CDR2 SQIVND (reference sequence).

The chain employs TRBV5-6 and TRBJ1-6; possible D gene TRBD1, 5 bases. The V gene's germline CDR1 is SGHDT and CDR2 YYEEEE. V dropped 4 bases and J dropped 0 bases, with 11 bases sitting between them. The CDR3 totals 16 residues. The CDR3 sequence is CASSLTASSYNSPLHF. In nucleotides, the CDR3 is TGTGCCAGCAGCCTGACAGCTAGCTCCTATAATTCACCCCTCCACTTT.

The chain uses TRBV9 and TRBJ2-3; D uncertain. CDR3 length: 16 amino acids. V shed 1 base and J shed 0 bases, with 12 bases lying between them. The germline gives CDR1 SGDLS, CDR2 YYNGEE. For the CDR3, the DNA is TGTGCCAGCAGCGTAAGGCTTGGTGAAAGCACAGATACGCAGTATTTT. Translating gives CASSVRLGESTDTQYF.

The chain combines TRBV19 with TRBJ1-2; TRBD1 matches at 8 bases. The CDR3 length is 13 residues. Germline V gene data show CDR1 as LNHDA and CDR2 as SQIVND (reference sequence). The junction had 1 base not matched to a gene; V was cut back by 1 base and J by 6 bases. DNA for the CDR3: TGTGCCAGTAGTATAGCAGGGGGCCATGGCTACACCTTC. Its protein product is CASSIAGGHGYTF.

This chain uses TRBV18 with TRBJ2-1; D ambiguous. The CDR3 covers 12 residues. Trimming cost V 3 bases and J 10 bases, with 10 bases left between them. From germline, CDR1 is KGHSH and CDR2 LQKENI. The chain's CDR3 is CASSPGPGEQFF. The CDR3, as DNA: TGTGCCAGCTCACCGGGTCCCGGGGAGCAGTTCTTC.

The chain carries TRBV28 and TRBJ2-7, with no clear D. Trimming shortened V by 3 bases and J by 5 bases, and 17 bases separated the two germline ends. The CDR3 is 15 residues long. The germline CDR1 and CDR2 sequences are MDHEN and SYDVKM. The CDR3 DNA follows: TGTGCCAGCAGTTTTATGAAAGCAGGCTCGGACGAGCAGTACTTC. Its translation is CASSFMKAGSDEQYF.

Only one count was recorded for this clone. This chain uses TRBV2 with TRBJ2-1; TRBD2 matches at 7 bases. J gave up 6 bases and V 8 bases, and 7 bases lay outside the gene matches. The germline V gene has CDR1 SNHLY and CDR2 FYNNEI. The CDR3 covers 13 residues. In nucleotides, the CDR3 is TGTGCCAGCCGTATCCGGGGGGTCAATGAGCAGTTCTTC. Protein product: CASRIRGVNEQFF.

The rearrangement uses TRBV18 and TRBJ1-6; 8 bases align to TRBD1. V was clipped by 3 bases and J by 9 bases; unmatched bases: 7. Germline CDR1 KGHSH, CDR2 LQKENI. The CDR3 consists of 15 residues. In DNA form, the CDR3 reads TGTGCCAGCTCACCCGGACAGGGAGATCGTTCACCCCTCCACTTT. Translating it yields CASSPGQGDRSPLHF. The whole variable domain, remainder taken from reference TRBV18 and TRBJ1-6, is NAGVMQNPRHLVRRRGQEARLRCSPMKGHSHVYWYRQLPEEGLKFMVYLQKENIIDESGMPKERFSAEFPKEGPSILRIQQVVRGDSAAYFCASSPGQGDRSPLHFGNGTRLTVT.

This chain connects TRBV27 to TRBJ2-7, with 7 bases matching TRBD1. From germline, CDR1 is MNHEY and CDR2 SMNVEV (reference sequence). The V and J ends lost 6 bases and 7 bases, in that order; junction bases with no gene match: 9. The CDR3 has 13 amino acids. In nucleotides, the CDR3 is TGTGCCAGCAGAGGGGGCCCTCGGGAAGAGCAGTACTTC. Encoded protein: CASRGGPREEQYF.